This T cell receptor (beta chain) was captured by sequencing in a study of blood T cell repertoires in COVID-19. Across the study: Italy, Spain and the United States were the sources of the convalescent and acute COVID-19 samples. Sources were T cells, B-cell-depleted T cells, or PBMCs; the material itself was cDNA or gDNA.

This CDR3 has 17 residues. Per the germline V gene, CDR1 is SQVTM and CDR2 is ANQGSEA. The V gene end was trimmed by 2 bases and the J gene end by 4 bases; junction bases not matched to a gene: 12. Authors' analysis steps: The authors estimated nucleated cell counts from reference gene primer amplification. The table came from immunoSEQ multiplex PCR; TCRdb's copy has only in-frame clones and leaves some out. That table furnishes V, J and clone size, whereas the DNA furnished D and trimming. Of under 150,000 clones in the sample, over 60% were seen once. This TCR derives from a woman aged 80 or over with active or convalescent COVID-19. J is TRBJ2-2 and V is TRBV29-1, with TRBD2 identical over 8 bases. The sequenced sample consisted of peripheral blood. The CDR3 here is CSVESSGKPVGTGELFF. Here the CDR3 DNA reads TGCAGCGTTGAAAGTAGCGGGAAGCCAGTCGGCACCGGGGAGCTGTTTTTT.